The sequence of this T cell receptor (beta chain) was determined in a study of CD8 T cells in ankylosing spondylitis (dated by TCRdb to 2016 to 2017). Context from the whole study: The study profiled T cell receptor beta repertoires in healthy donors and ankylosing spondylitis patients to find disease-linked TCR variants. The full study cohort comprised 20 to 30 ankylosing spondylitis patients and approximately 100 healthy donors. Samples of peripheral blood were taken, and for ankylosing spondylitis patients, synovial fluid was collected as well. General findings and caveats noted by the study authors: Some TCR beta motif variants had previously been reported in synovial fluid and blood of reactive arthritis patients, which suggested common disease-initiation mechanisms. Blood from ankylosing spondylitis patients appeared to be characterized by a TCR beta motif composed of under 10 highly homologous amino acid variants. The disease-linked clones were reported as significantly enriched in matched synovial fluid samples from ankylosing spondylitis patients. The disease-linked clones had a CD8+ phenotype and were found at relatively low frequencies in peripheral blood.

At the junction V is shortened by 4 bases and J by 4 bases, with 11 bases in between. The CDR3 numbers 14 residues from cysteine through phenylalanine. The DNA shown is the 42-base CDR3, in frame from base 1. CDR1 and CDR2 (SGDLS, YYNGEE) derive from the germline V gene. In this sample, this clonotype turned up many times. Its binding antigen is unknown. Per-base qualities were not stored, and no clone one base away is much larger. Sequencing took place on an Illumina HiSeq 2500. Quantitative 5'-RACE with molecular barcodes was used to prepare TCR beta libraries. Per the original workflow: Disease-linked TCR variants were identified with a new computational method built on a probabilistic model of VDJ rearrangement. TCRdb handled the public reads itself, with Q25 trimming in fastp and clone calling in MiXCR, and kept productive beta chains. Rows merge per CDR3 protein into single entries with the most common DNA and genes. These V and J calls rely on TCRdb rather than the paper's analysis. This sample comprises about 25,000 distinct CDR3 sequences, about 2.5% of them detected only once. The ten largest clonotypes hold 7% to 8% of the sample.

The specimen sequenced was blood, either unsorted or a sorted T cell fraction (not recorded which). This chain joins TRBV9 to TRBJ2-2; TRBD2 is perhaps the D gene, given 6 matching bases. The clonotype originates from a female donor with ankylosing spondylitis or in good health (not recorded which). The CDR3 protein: CASSTGEVTGELFF. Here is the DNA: TGTGCCAGCAGCACGGGAGAGGTCACCGGGGAGCTGTTTTTT. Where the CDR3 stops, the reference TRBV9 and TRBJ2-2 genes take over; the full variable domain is DSGVTQTPKHLITATGQRVTLRCSPRSGDLSVYWYQQSLDQGLQFLIQYYNGEERAKGNILERFSAQQFPDLHSELNLSSLELGDSALYFCASSTGEVTGELFFGEGSRLTVL.